This T cell receptor beta chain comes out of a study of blood T cell repertoires in COVID-19. Produced via immunoSEQ multiplex PCR; TCRdb's table is partial and in-frame only. The table has a few hundred thousand clones, 85% to 90% seen once; the top ten hold 0.85% to 1.3%. Germline loops: CDR1 SGHNT, CDR2 YYREEE (reference sequence). The CDR3 has 14 residues. The V segment lost 4 bases and the J segment 9 bases; nucleotides outside the gene matches: 13. The chain carries TRBV5-4 and TRBJ2-7; 7 bases are a match to TRBD2. This TCR was recovered from a woman in her 30s who had been exposed to COVID-19. The sequenced material came from PBMCs or T cells enriched from blood (not recorded which). The CDR3 spells CASSLRDYEEGQYF. In DNA form, the CDR3 reads TGTGCCAGCAGCCTGCGGGACTACGAGGAGGGGCAGTACTTC.